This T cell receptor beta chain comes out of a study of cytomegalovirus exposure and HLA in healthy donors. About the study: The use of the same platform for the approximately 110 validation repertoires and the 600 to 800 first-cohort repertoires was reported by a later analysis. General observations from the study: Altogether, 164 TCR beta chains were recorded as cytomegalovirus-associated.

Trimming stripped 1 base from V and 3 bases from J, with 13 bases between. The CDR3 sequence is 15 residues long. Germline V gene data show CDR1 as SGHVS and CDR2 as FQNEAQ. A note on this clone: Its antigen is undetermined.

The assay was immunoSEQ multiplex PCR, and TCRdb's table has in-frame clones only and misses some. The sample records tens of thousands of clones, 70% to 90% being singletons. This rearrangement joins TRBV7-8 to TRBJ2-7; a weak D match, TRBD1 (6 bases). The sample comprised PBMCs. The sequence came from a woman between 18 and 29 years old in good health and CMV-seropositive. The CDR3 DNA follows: TGTGCCAGCAGCTTAGTTCCAGGGGCTGTCTACGAGCAGTACTTC. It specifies CASSLVPGAVYEQYF.